This T cell receptor (beta chain) was sequenced during a study of cytomegalovirus exposure and HLA in healthy donors. There are 13 residues in the CDR3. Germline CDR1 is GTSNPN and CDR2 is SVGIG (reference sequence). J was trimmed by 11 bases and V by 0 bases; bases with no gene match: 5. As for this clone: The antigen remains undetermined.

PCR involved 60 Vbeta and 13 Jbeta primers. Libraries were prepared by immunoSEQ multiplex PCR; TCRdb keeps only in-frame clonotypes and omits some of them. The sample carries approximately 110,000 clones, more than 70% recorded once. General study points: Later analysis associated a missense DCLRE1C variant with TCR beta V- and J-gene trimming. It was reportedly the case that the classifier diagnosed cytomegalovirus status with high specificity and sensitivity.

The chain recombines TRBV30 with TRBJ1-1, with TRBD1 matching 11 bases. Sequences were obtained from PBMCs. The sequence was obtained from a young man in good health and CMV-seronegative. The CDR3, as DNA: TGTGCCTGGAGTGTACAGGGGGACAGGGGGGCTTTCTTT. Translating it yields CAWSVQGDRGAFF. Full variable domain (remainder filled in from reference TRBV30 and TRBJ1-1): SQTIHQWPATLVQPVGSPLSLECTVEGTSNPNLYWYRQAAGRGLQLLFYSVGIGQISSEVPQNLSASRPQDRQFILSSKKLLLSDSGFYLCAWSVQGDRGAFFGQGTRLTVV.